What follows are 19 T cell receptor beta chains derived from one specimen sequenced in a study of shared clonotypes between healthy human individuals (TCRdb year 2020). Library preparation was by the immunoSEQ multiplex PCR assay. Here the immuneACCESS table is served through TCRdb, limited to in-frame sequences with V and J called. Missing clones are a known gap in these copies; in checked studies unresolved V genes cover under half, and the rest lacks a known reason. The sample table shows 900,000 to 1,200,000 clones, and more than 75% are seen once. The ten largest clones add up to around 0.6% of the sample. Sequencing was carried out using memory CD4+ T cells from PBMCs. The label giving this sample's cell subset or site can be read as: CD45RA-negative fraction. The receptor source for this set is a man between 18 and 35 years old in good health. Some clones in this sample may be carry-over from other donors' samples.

The CDR3 reads CASSLVLGSYEQYF. CDR3 in DNA: TGTGCCAGCAGCTTAGTTCTAGGCTCCTACGAGCAGTACTTC. This chain joins TRBV7-3 and TRBJ2-7; D is undetermined. The CDR3 is 14 amino acids. Trimming removed 2 bases at V and 0 bases at J, with 8 bases between. CDR1 is SGHTA and CDR2 is FQGTGA in the germline V gene.

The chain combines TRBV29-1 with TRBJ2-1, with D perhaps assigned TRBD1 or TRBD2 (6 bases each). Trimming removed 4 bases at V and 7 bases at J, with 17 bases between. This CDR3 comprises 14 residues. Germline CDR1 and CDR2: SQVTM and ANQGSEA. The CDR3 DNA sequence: TGCAGCGTTGGGTTAGGGGGGCGCGGGAATGAGCAGTTCTTC. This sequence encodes CSVGLGGRGNEQFF.

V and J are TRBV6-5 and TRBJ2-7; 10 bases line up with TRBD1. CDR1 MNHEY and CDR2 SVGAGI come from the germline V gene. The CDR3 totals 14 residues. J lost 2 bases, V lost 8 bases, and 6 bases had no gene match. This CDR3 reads CASQWGQGPYEQYF. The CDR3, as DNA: TGTGCCAGCCAGTGGGGACAGGGGCCCTACGAGCAGTACTTC.

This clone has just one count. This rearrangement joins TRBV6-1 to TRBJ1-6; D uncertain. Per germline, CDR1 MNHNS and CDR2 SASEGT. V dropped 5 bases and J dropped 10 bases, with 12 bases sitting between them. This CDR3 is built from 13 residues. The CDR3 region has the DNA TGTGCCAGCAGTCCTGGCACGGACTCACCCCTCCACTTT. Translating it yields CASSPGTDSPLHF.

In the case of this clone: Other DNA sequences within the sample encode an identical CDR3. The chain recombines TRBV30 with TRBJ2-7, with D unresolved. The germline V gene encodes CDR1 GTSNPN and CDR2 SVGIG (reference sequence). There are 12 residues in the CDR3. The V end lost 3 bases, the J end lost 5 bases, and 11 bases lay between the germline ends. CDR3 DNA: TGTGCCTGGAGCCCCACAGACGACGAGCAGTACTTC. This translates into CAWSPTDDEQYF.

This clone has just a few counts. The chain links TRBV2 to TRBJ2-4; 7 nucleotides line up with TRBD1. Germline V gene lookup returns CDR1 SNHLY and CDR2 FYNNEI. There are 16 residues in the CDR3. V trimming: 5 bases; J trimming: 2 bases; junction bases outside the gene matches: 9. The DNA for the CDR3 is TGTGCCAGCAGTTGGAGAGGGGGCCGGACCAAAAACATTCAGTACTTC. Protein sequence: CASSWRGGRTKNIQYF.

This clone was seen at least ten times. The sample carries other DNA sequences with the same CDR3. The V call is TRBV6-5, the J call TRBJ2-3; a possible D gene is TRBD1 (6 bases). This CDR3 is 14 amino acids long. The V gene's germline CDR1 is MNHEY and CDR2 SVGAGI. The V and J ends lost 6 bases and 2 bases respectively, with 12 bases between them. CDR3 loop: CASSPGTFTDTQYF. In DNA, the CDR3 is TGTGCCAGCAGCCCCGGGACATTCACAGATACGCAGTATTTT.

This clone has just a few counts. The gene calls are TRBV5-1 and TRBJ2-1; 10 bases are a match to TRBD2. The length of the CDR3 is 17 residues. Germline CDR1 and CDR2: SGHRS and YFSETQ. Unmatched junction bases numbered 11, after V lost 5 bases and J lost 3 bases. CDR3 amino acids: CASRSSGRAYVYNEQFF. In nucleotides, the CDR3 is TGCGCCAGCAGATCGAGCGGGAGGGCCTATGTCTACAATGAGCAGTTCTTC.

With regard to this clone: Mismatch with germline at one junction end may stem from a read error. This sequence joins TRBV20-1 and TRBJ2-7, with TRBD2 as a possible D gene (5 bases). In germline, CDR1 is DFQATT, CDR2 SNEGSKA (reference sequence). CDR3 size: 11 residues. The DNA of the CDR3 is TGCAGTGCTAGAGGGGGTGGAGGTTCACACTTC. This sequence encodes CSARGGGGSHF.

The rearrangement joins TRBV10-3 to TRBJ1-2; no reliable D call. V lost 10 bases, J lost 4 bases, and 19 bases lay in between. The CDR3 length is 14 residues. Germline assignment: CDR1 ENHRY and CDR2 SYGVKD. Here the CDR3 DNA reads TGTGCCACGAAAACGGGGATTCAAGCCTATGGCTACACCTTC. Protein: CATKTGIQAYGYTF.

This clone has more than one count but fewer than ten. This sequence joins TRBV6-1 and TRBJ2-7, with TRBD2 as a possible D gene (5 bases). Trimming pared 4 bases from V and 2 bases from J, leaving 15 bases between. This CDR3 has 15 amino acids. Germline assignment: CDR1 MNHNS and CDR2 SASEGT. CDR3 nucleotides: TGTGCCAGCAGTGGGAGGACGGGGTTAACCTACGAGCAGTACTTC. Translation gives CASSGRTGLTYEQYF.

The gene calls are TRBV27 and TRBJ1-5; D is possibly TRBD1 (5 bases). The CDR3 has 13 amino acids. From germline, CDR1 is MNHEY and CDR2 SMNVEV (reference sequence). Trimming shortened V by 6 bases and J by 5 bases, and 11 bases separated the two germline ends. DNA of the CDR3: TGTGCCAGCAGCAGGGTTTTCGATCAGCCCCAGCATTTT. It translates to CASSRVFDQPQHF.

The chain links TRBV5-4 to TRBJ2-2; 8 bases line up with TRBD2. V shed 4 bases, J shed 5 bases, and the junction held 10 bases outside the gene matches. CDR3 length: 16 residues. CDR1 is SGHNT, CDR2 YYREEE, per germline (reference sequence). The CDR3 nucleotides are TGTGCCAGCAGCCCAGCCGGACTAGCAGTAACCGGGGAGCTGTTTTTT. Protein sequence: CASSPAGLAVTGELFF.

The CDR3 protein is CASSKRPAGDEQFF. The CDR3 DNA sequence: TGTGCCAGCAGCAAAAGGCCAGCGGGGGATGAGCAGTTCTTC. The chain has TRBV21-1 and TRBJ2-1; the table's D call of TRBD2 was not tested on the DNA. TRBV21-1 is a pseudogene locus. The CDR3 contains 14 residues.

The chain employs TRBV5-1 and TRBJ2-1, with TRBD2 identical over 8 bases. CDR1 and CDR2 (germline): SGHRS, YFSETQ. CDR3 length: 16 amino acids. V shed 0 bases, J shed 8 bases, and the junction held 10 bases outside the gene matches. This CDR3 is CASSLEYQREWDEQFF. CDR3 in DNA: TGCGCCAGCAGCTTGGAATATCAGCGGGAGTGGGATGAGCAGTTCTTC. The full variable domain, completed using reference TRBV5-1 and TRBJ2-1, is KAGVTQTPRYLIKTRGQQVTLSCSPISGHRSVSWYQQTPGQGLQFLFEYFSETQRNKGNFPGRFSGRQFSNSRSEMNVSTLELGDSALYLCASSLEYQREWDEQFFGPGTRLTVL.

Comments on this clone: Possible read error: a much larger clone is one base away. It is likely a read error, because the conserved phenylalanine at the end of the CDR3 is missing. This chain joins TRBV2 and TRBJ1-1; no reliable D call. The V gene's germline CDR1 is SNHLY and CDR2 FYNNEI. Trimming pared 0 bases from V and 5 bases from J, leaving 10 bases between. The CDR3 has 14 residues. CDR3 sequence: CASSEAVKLTEAFL. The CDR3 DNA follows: TGTGCCAGCAGTGAAGCTGTAAAACTGACTGAAGCTTTCCTT.

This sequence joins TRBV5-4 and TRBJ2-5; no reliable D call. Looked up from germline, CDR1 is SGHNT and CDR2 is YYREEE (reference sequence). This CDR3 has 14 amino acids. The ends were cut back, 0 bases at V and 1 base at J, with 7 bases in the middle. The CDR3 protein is CASSLAGVQETQYF. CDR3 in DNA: TGTGCCAGCAGCTTGGCAGGAGTCCAAGAGACCCAGTACTTC.

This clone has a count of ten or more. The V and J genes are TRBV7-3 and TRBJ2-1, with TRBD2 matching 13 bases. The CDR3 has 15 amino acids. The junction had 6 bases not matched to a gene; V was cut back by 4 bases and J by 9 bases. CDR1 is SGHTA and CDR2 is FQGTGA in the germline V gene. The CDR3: CASSYGLAGESEQFF. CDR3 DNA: TGTGCCAGCAGCTATGGACTAGCGGGAGAGTCTGAGCAGTTCTTC.

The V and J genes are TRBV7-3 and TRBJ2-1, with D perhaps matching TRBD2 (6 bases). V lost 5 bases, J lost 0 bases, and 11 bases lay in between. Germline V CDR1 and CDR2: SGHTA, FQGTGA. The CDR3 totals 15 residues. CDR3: CASSERAGSYNEQFF. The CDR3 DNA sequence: TGTGCCAGCAGCGAAAGAGCGGGCTCCTACAATGAGCAGTTCTTC.